This T cell receptor (beta chain) was found in a study of CD8 T cells in Susac syndrome (dated by TCRdb to about 2019). Background for the entire study: Whether CD8+ T cell activation and differentiation in Susac syndrome was antigen driven was tested using repertoire sequencing.

From its cysteine to its phenylalanine, the CDR3 spans 14 amino acids. The kept DNA is CDR3 alone, 42 bases in frame from the first base. Taken from the germline V gene, the CDR1 and CDR2 loops are MNHEY and SVGEGT. V gives up 6 bases and J gives up 2 bases, and the segment between their germline ends measures 11 bases. RNA was extracted using the RNeasy kit, and about 0.45 to 1 ug of the RNA was reverse transcribed with random hexamers. The immunoSEQ multiplex PCR assay, which covers 54 Vbeta and 13 Jbeta segments, was used to amplify TCR beta CDR3 regions. PCR amplification bias was corrected by using a synthetic template baseline for primer optimization and computational correction. The authors processed their data as follows. Only productive sequences were kept, with reads annotated to V, D and J genes according to IMGT and analyzed in immunoSEQ Analyzer. Clonality was computed as one minus Shannon entropy normalized by log2 of the number of productive unique sequences. For each patient and control, public and private clones were evaluated within the 100 most prevalent clones. Clones were defined as Susac-specific when absent from the healthy and MS cohorts, from 1052 published viral clones and from other ImmuneACCESS disease sequences. TCRdb passed the public sequencing reads through fastp at Q25 and MiXCR, retaining productive beta sequences. Identical CDR3 proteins give one entry, which carries the most common genes and DNA. These V and J calls are TCRdb output, not the study's own analysis. The sample data list more than 100,000 distinct CDR3 sequences, and roughly 96% of these were observed just once. Around 0.12% of the sample is held by the ten biggest clonotypes.

On the study overall, not on this receptor specifically: The number of individuals in the TCR sequencing and HLA analysis was acknowledged as relatively small.

Peripheral blood CD8+ and CD4+ T cells from healthy donors, Susac syndrome patients and multiple sclerosis patients were profiled using high-throughput TCR beta sequencing. Healthy donors were age- and sex-matched controls. Bulk CD8+ and CD4+ T cells were purified magnetically by negative isolation, whereas CD8+ TEMRA cells were enriched by FACS. Blood was collected in EDTA tubes and processed within 24 hours, with PBMCs isolated through density gradient centrifugation. PBMCs destined for TCR sequencing were cryopreserved in liquid nitrogen and later thawed in a 37 °C water bath. A purity of at least 90% was achieved for sorted or isolated CD4+, CD8+ and CD8+ TEMRA cells. With regard to this clonotype: There is no known antigen for this receptor. There are no base qualities to consult, and no much larger clone falls within one base.

The receptor chain draws on TRBV6-2 or TRBV6-3 and TRBJ1-5; 6 matching bases give a weak D call of TRBD1. Sequencing used CD4+ T cells from PBMCs. This receptor was taken from a human donor in good health. CDR3 region: CASSVNRGNQPQHF. The DNA sequence is TGTGCCAGCAGCGTTAACAGGGGCAATCAGCCCCAGCATTTT.